The rows below give T cell receptor beta chains drawn from one sample of a study of T cell responses to AZD1222 COVID-19 vaccine. Here immunoSEQ multiplex PCR was the method, and the copy in TCRdb shows in-frame clones only, minus some. The data contain around 160,000 clones, roughly 88% of them singletons. The specimen comprised peripheral blood, sampled on day 0 of AZD1222 vaccination. Receptors were obtained from an adult in good health. Both conserved end residues are part of each CDR3. The D gene is left open where the match is weak. Some rows have no size entry. The others give once, few or many, or a class for an expanded clone.

V gene	clone size	D gene	J gene	CDR3 protein	CDR3 DNA
TRBV6-1	.	.	TRBJ2-2	CASSDGAGSGELFF	TGTGCCAGCAGTGACGGGGCAGGGTCCGGGGAGCTGTTTTTT
TRBV5-1	.	TRBD2	TRBJ2-7	CASSLVGGDYEQYF	TGCGCCAGCAGCTTAGTTGGGGGGGACTACGAGCAGTACTTC
TRBV7-2	.	.	TRBJ2-1	CASSLAWRLSSYNEQFF	TGTGCCAGCAGCTTAGCTTGGCGGCTGAGCTCCTACAATGAGCAGTTCTTC
TRBV14	.	.	TRBJ1-6	CASSQVRGDRGSPLHF	TGTGCCAGCAGCCAAGTCAGAGGGGACCGTGGATCACCCCTCCACTTT
TRBV10-3	.	TRBD2	TRBJ2-7	CAISESRGLAGYEQYF	TGTGCCATCAGTGAGTCGCGGGGACTAGCGGGGTACGAGCAGTACTTC
TRBV9	many	TRBD1	TRBJ1-2	CASSAGQGLNYGYTF	TGTGCCAGCAGCGCAGGACAGGGGCTTAACTATGGCTACACCTTC
TRBV5-3	.	.	TRBJ1-2	CARSLEGQHYGYTF	TGTGCCAGAAGCTTGGAAGGACAGCACTATGGCTACACCTTC
TRBV19	.	.	TRBJ2-7	CASTDQYEQYF	TGTGCCAGTACTGATCAGTACGAGCAGTACTTC
TRBV5-1	.	.	TRBJ1-2	CASSPAPGRIYGYTF	TGCGCCAGCAGCCCTGCCCCCGGGCGGATCTATGGCTACACCTTC
TRBV4-1	.	.	TRBJ1-6	CASSQVQAYNSPLHF	TGCGCCAGCAGCCAAGTACAGGCGTATAATTCACCCCTCCACTTT